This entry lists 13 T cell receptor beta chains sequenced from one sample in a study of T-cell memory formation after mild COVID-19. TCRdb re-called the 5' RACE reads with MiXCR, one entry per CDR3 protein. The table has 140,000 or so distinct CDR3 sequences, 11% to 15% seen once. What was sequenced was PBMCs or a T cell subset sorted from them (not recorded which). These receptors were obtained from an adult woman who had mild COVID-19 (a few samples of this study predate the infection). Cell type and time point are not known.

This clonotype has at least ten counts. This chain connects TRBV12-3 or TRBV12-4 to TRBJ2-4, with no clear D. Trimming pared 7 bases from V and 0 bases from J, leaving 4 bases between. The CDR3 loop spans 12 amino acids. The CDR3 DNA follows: TGTGCCAGCACGCTAGCCAAAAACATTCAGTACTTC. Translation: CASTLAKNIQYF.

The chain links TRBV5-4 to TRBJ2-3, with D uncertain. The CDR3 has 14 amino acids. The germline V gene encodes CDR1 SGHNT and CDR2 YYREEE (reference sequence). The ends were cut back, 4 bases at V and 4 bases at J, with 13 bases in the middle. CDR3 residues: CASSVRQAPDTQYF. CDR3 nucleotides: TGTGCCAGCAGCGTTCGCCAGGCCCCAGATACGCAGTATTTT.

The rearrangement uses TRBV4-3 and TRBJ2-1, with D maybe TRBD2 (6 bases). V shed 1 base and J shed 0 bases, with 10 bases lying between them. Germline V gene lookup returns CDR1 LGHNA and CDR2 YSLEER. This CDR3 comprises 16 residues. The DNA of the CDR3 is TGCGCCAGCAGCCAAGGAATCGGGGGCTCCTACAATGAGCAGTTCTTC. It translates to CASSQGIGGSYNEQFF.

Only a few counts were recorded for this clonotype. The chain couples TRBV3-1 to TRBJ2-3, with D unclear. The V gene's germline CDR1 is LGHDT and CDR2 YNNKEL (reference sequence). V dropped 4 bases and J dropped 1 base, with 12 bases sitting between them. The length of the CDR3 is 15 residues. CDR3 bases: TGTGCCAGCAGCCCCTCCCCGTGGGGCACAGATACGCAGTATTTT. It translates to CASSPSPWGTDTQYF.

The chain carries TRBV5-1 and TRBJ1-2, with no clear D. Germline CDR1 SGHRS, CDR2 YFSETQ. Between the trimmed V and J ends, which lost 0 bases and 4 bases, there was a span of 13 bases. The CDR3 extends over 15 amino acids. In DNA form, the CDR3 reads TGCGCCAGCAGCTTGGTCGGTGGCAAACCCTATGGCTACACCTTC. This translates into CASSLVGGKPYGYTF.

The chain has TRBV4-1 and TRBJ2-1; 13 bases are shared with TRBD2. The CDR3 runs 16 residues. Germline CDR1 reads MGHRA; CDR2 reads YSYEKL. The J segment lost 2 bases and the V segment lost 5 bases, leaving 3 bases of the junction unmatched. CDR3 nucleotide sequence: TGCGCCAGCAGCGGGACTAGCGGGAAAACCTACAATGAGCAGTTCTTC. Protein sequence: CASSGTSGKTYNEQFF.

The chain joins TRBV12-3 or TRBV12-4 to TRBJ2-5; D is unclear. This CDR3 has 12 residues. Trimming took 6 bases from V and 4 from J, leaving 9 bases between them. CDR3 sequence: CASRGRSETQYF. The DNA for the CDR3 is TGTGCCAGCAGAGGTCGGTCAGAGACCCAGTACTTC.

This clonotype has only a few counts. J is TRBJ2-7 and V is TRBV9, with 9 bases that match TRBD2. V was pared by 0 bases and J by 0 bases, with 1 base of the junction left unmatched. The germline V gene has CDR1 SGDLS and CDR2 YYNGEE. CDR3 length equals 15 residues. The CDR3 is CASSVGSGGSYEQYF. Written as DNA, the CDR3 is TGTGCCAGCAGCGTAGGTAGCGGGGGCTCCTACGAGCAGTACTTC.

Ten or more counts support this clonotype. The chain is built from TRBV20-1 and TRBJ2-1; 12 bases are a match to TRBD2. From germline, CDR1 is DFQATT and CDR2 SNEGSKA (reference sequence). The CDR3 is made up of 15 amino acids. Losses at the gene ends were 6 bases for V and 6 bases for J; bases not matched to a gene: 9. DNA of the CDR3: TGCAGTGCCAACCCCGGACTAGCGGGAATCAATGAGCAGTTCTTC. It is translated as CSANPGLAGINEQFF.

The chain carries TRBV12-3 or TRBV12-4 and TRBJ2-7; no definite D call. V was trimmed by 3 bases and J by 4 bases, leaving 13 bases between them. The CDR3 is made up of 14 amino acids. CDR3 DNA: TGTGCCAGCAGTTTGGCCCTCACGATATACGAGCAGTACTTC. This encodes CASSLALTIYEQYF.

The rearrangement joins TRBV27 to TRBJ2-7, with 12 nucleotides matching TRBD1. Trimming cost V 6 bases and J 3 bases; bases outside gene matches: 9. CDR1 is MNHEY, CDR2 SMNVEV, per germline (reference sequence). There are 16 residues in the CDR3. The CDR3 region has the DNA TGTGCCAGCAGCCGAGGGACAGGGGGCGTACTCTACGAGCAGTACTTC. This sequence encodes CASSRGTGGVLYEQYF.

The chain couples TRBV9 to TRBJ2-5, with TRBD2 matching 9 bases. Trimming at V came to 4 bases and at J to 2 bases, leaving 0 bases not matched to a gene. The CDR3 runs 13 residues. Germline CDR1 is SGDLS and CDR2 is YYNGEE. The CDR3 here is CASSTSGQETQYF. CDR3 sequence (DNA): TGTGCCAGCAGCACTAGCGGGCAAGAGACCCAGTACTTC.

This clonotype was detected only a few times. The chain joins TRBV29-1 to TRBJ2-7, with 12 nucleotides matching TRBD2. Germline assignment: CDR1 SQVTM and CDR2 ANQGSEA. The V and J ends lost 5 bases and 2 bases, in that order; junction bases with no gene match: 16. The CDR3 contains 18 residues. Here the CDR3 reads CSVLRAGTSSGRAYEQYF. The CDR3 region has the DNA TGCAGCGTTCTTCGGGCAGGAACGTCTAGCGGGAGGGCCTACGAGCAGTACTTC.